Presented here are 11 T cell receptor beta chains from one specimen sequenced in a study of T cell responses to AZD1222 COVID-19 vaccine. Assay used: immunoSEQ multiplex PCR; TCRdb lists only in-frame clones, some missing. The sample records 95,000 to 150,000 clones, 85% to 90% being singletons. Sequencing used peripheral blood, obtained on day 0 of AZD1222 vaccination. These receptors came from an adult in good health.

The gene calls are TRBV7-2 and TRBJ1-4; possible D gene TRBD1, 5 bases. Germline V lookup: CDR1 SGHTA, CDR2 FQGNSA. The CDR3 consists of 15 residues. Trimming cost V 1 base and J 9 bases, with 15 bases left between them. The CDR3 nucleotides read TGTGCCAGCAGCTTAGAAGGGACCGTGGGTCAAAAACTGTTTTTT. This codes for CASSLEGTVGQKLFF.

The chain couples TRBV30 to TRBJ1-2; the D gene is possibly TRBD1 (6 bases). CDR1 is GTSNPN, CDR2 SVGIG, per germline (reference sequence). The CDR3 covers 14 residues. Trimming shortened V by 2 bases and J by 8 bases, and 18 bases separated the two germline ends. The CDR3, as DNA: TGTGCCTGGAGTTCTGCCACAGGGATTTTCGGCTACACCTTC. It specifies CAWSSATGIFGYTF.

The chain recombines TRBV12-3 or TRBV12-4 with TRBJ1-5; D is unclear. V lost 7 bases and J lost 4, with 8 bases in between. The CDR3 totals 12 residues. CDR3 nucleotide sequence: TGTGCCAGCAACTCGCATAATCAGCCCCAGCATTTT. Translated, it gives CASNSHNQPQHF.

The chain carries TRBV5-5 and TRBJ2-1; a weak D match, TRBD1 (5 bases). Trimming pared 4 bases from V and 0 bases from J, leaving 23 bases between. CDR1 and CDR2 from the germline V gene are SGHKS and YYEKEE (reference sequence). This CDR3 region has 19 residues. The DNA for the CDR3 is TGTGCCAGCAGCACCCGCCCGACAGTTTCGGGCAGCTCCTACAATGAGCAGTTCTTC. Protein product: CASSTRPTVSGSSYNEQFF.

The rearrangement joins TRBV24-1 to TRBJ1-2, with no clear D. V shed 3 bases and J shed 4 bases, with 2 bases lying between them. The CDR3 is 11 residues long. Germline CDR1 and CDR2: KGHDR and SFDVKD. The CDR3 DNA follows: TGTGCCACCAGTGATGGCTATGGCTACACCTTC. Translation: CATSDGYGYTF.

CDR3 protein: CASRADRLNTEAFF. Written as DNA, the CDR3 is TGTGCCAGCAGAGCGGACAGACTGAACACTGAAGCTTTCTTT. This sequence joins TRBV6-4 and TRBJ1-1, with D tentatively TRBD1 (6 bases). Per germline, CDR1 MRHNA and CDR2 SNTAGT. The germline V and J ends were trimmed by 6 bases and 0 bases, with 11 bases remaining between them. The CDR3 has 14 amino acids.

The chain employs TRBV7-9 and TRBJ1-3; D unclear. Germline V gene lookup returns CDR1 SEHNR and CDR2 FQNEAQ (reference sequence). The CDR3 is made up of 13 amino acids. Trimming left V 1 base short and J 8 bases short, with 9 bases between. CDR3 sequence reads: CASSLGERDTIYF. CDR3 DNA: TGTGCCAGCAGCTTAGGAGAGCGGGACACCATATATTTT.

The J gene is TRBJ1-2, the V gene TRBV6-6; a possible D gene is TRBD1 (6 bases). Trimming stripped 7 bases from V and 6 bases from J, with 15 bases between. This CDR3 region has 13 residues. Germline-derived CDR1 and CDR2 are MNHNY and SVGAGI (reference sequence). This chain's CDR3 is CASTLRGADGYTF. The DNA for the CDR3 is TGTGCCAGCACCTTACGGGGGGCCGATGGCTACACCTTC.

V is TRBV6-2 or TRBV6-3 and J is TRBJ2-6; D gene uncertain. The CDR3 totals 17 residues. V lost 5 bases to trimming and J lost 0 bases, with 14 bases between them. Germline CDR1 is MNHEY and CDR2 is SVGEGT. CDR3 residues: CASSPLKDGSGANVLTF. CDR3 coding DNA: TGTGCCAGCAGTCCCCTCAAGGACGGCTCTGGGGCCAACGTCCTGACTTTC.

This chain joins TRBV5-1 and TRBJ2-7, with 12 bases lining up with TRBD2. The CDR3 totals 16 residues. J was trimmed by 0 bases and V by 2 bases; bases with no gene match: 3. Looked up from germline, CDR1 is SGHRS and CDR2 is YFSETQ. The CDR3 protein is CASSFGLAGPSYEQYF. For the CDR3, the DNA is TGCGCCAGCAGCTTCGGACTAGCGGGACCCTCCTACGAGCAGTACTTC.

This clone was counted a single time. V is TRBV28 and J is TRBJ2-2, with a possible D match to TRBD2 (5 bases). CDR1 is MDHEN and CDR2 is SYDVKM in the germline V gene. The CDR3 covers 11 residues. V lost 6 bases and J lost 6, with 5 bases in between. In nucleotides, the CDR3 is TGTGCCAGCAGGGACTCCGGGGAGCTGTTTTTT. Translated: CASRDSGELFF.